A single sample is the source of the 19 T cell receptor beta chains below, sequenced in a study of blood T cell repertoires in COVID-19. Method: immunoSEQ multiplex PCR; TCRdb's copy keeps in-frame clones and lacks some. The data show under 200,000 clones, with about 85% seen just once and roughly 8.3% held by the top ten. The specimen was peripheral blood. The receptors come from a woman aged 55-75 years with COVID-19, enrolled during active disease.

The chain links TRBV18 to TRBJ1-1; D is ambiguous. V gave up 1 base and J gave up 2 bases, with 11 bases separating them. From germline, CDR1 is KGHSH and CDR2 LQKENI. The length of the CDR3 is 15 residues. The CDR3, as DNA: TGTGCCAGCTCACCACTAGGCTACAGCAACACTGAAGCTTTCTTT. Its protein product is CASSPLGYSNTEAFF.

This clone was seen more than once but under ten times. This chain joins TRBV7-9 and TRBJ1-2, with D maybe TRBD1 (6 bases). This CDR3 contains 11 residues. Deletions cut 8 bases from V and 7 bases from J, with 11 bases between. CDR1 SEHNR and CDR2 FQNEAQ come from the germline V gene (reference sequence). The CDR3 sequence: CASEQGGGYTF. CDR3 sequence (DNA): TGTGCCAGCGAACAGGGTGGTGGCTACACCTTC.

A few counts support this clone. CDR3 nucleotide sequence: TGTGCCAGCAGCTTGGCCGGACAGACTGCCAATGAGCAGTTCTTC. Its protein product is CASSLAGQTANEQFF. V usage is TRBV7-9 and J usage is TRBJ2-1, with a weak D call TRBD1 (6 bases). The CDR3 loop spans 15 amino acids. V was shortened by 3 bases and J by 6 bases, with 15 bases between the two germline ends. Germline V lookup: CDR1 SEHNR, CDR2 FQNEAQ (reference sequence).

The chain carries TRBV5-4 and TRBJ2-3, with TRBD2 as a possible D gene (6 bases). The CDR3 sequence is 16 residues long. In germline, CDR1 is SGHNT, CDR2 YYREEE (reference sequence). The V end lost 4 bases, the J end lost 2 bases, and 17 bases lay between the germline ends. In DNA, the CDR3 is TGTGCCAGCAGCCTGCGACTAGGAAGCCTCACAGATACGCAGTATTTT. This gives the protein CASSLRLGSLTDTQYF. Based on the CDR3 plus reference TRBV5-4 and TRBJ2-3, the full variable domain is ETGVTQSPTHLIKTRGQQVTLRCSSQSGHNTVSWYQQALGQGPQFIFQYYREEENGRGNFPPRFSGLQFPNYSSELNVNALELDDSALYLCASSLRLGSLTDTQYFGPGTRLTVL.

The rearrangement links TRBV7-2 to TRBJ1-2; 7 nucleotides agree with TRBD1. Trimming removed 4 bases from V and 6 bases from J; junction bases left unmatched: 14. This CDR3 comprises 16 residues. Germline-derived CDR1 and CDR2 are SGHTA and FQGNSA. Here the CDR3 reads CASSSGRGGDFDGYTF. Here the CDR3 DNA reads TGTGCCAGCAGCTCCGGGAGAGGGGGCGACTTTGATGGCTACACCTTC.

This chain connects TRBV18 to TRBJ2-5, with D possibly matching TRBD1 (5 bases). Germline V CDR1 and CDR2: KGHSH, LQKENI. The length of the CDR3 is 14 residues. V was trimmed by 5 bases and J by 2 bases, leaving 12 bases between them. The CDR3 is CASSSDSPQETQYF. DNA of the CDR3: TGTGCCAGCTCATCCGACAGCCCACAAGAGACCCAGTACTTC.

The J gene is TRBJ1-5, the V gene TRBV2; D remains ambiguous. The V end was cut by 1 base, the J end by 3 bases, with 10 bases between. There are 15 residues in the CDR3. In germline, CDR1 is SNHLY, CDR2 FYNNEI. CDR3 region: CASSEDSLFNQPQHF. The CDR3 region has the DNA TGTGCCAGCAGTGAAGACAGCCTATTCAATCAGCCCCAGCATTTT. The full variable domain, with the rest looked up from reference TRBV2 and TRBJ1-5, is EPEVTQTPSHQVTQMGQEVILRCVPISNHLYFYWYRQILGQKVEFLVSFYNNEISEKSEIFDDQFSVERPDGSNFTLKIRSTKLEDSAMYFCASSEDSLFNQPQHFGDGTRLSIL.

V is TRBV5-5 and J is TRBJ2-7; 7 bases line up with TRBD1. Trimming at V came to 0 bases and at J to 2 bases, leaving 8 bases not matched to a gene. CDR1 SGHKS and CDR2 YYEKEE come from the germline V gene (reference sequence). This CDR3 spans 16 amino acids. In DNA, the CDR3 is TGTGCCAGCAGCTTGGGGTGGACAGGAGCGGCCTACGAGCAGTACGTC. Protein product: CASSLGWTGAAYEQYV.

The rearrangement uses TRBV19 and TRBJ1-1; D uncertain. There are 13 residues in the CDR3. Germline V gene sequence: CDR1 LNHDA, CDR2 SQIVND (reference sequence). The germline V and J ends were trimmed by 0 bases and 10 bases, with 12 bases remaining between them. The CDR3 DNA follows: TGTGCCAGTAGTATAGACGGGAGCTGGAGAGCTTTCTTT. The encoded protein is CASSIDGSWRAFF.

The chain is built from TRBV18 and TRBJ1-1; 9 bases align to TRBD1. Germline CDR1 and CDR2: KGHSH and LQKENI. The CDR3 has 15 amino acids. The trim removed 1 base at V and 1 base at J, leaving 1 base unmatched. The CDR3: CASSPQGQGNTEAFF. CDR3 nucleotides: TGTGCCAGCTCACCACAGGGACAGGGGAACACTGAAGCTTTCTTT.

The chain carries TRBV7-9 and TRBJ2-7; possible D gene TRBD1, 5 bases. Germline CDR1 and CDR2: SEHNR and FQNEAQ (reference sequence). This CDR3 has 13 amino acids. Trimming shortened V by 6 bases and J by 4 bases, and 13 bases separated the two germline ends. The CDR3 DNA sequence: TGTGCCAGCAGTAGTCGACAGTCTTACGAGCAGTACGTC. This encodes CASSSRQSYEQYV.

The chain is built from TRBV18 and TRBJ2-5; 10 nucleotides line up with TRBD1. This CDR3 has 18 residues. Germline lookup yields CDR1 KGHSH and CDR2 LQKENI. V shed 0 bases, J shed 5 bases, and the junction held 12 bases outside the gene matches. The CDR3 nucleotides read TGTGCCAGCTCACCACCGTATGGCCAGGACAGGGGGTATGAGACCCAGTACTTC. The encoded protein is CASSPPYGQDRGYETQYF. The entire variable domain, with the rest obtained from reference TRBV18 and TRBJ2-5, is as follows: NAGVMQNPRHLVRRRGQEARLRCSPMKGHSHVYWYRQLPEEGLKFMVYLQKENIIDESGMPKERFSAEFPKEGPSILRIQQVVRGDSAAYFCASSPPYGQDRGYETQYFGPGTRLLVL.

This sequence joins TRBV28 and TRBJ1-3; TRBD1 matches at 7 bases. CDR1 is MDHEN and CDR2 is SYDVKM in the germline V gene. V was clipped by 0 bases and J by 0 bases; unmatched bases: 5. The length of the CDR3 is 17 residues. The CDR3 region has the DNA TGTGCCAGCAGTTTATGGACAGGGTCGCGCTCTGGAAACACCATATATTTT. Protein: CASSLWTGSRSGNTIYF.

The rearrangement links TRBV6-1 to TRBJ2-7, with 7 bases fitting TRBD2. Germline assignment: CDR1 MNHNS and CDR2 SASEGT. The J segment lost 5 bases and the V segment lost 0 bases, leaving 7 bases of the junction unmatched. The CDR3 length is 15 residues. The CDR3 DNA reads as TGTGCCAGCAGTGAAGCTTCTAGCGGTCGGGACGAGCAGTACGTC. Translated: CASSEASSGRDEQYV.

This clone was observed a handful of times. This chain uses TRBV27 with TRBJ2-1; D perhaps matches TRBD1 (6 bases). The CDR3 has 15 amino acids. The germline V gene encodes CDR1 MNHEY and CDR2 SMNVEV (reference sequence). Trimming removed 7 bases from V and 1 base from J, with 14 bases in between. The CDR3 region is CASTPAQGSYNEQFF. DNA of the CDR3: TGTGCCAGCACCCCGGCTCAGGGGTCCTACAATGAGCAGTTCTTC.

Concerning this clone: Different DNA sequences within this sample yield the same CDR3. The chain recombines TRBV5-1 with TRBJ1-5; 9 bases map to TRBD1. Germline-derived CDR1 and CDR2 are SGHRS and YFSETQ. CDR3 length equals 14 residues. V dropped 0 bases and J dropped 5; count of bases not matched to a gene: 0. CDR3 DNA sequence: TGCGCCAGCAGCTTGGGGACAGGGGATCAGCCCCAGCATTTT. It codes for CASSLGTGDQPQHF.

The chain carries TRBV19 and TRBJ1-3, with D uncertain. V lost 5 bases and J 0 bases, leaving 14 bases between the germline ends. CDR1 is LNHDA, CDR2 SQIVND, per germline (reference sequence). CDR3 size: 16 residues. The CDR3 nucleotides are TGTGCCAGTAGTGTTCGCCCGGGGAACTCTGGAAACACCATATATTTT. Protein: CASSVRPGNSGNTIYF. Complete variable domain (other parts from reference TRBV19 and TRBJ1-3): DGGITQSPKYLFRKEGQNVTLSCEQNLNHDAMYWYRQDPGQGLRLIYYSQIVNDFQKGDIAEGYSVSREKKESFPLTVTSAQKNPTAFYLCASSVRPGNSGNTIYFGEGSWLTVV.

The chain is built from TRBV6-2 or TRBV6-3 and TRBJ1-2, with TRBD1 matching 7 bases. Germline V gene lookup returns CDR1 MNHEY and CDR2 SVGEGT. Losses at the gene ends were 6 bases for V and 2 bases for J; bases not matched to a gene: 9. CDR3 length: 15 residues. For the CDR3, the DNA is TGTGCCAGCAGGCCTCATGAAGGGGGCAACTATGGCTACACCTTC. It codes for CASRPHEGGNYGYTF.

The rearrangement links TRBV7-2 to TRBJ2-2; TRBD1 aligns across 7 bases. With V trimmed by 3 bases and J by 7 bases, 5 bases remained unmatched. The CDR3 covers 14 residues. Per the germline V gene, CDR1 is SGHTA and CDR2 is FQGNSA. This chain's CDR3 is CASSFKGAGGELFF. The CDR3 nucleotides read TGTGCCAGCAGCTTTAAGGGGGCTGGCGGGGAGCTGTTTTTT.